The T cell receptor beta chain under discussion was sequenced for a study of T cells after yellow fever vaccination. Across the whole study: Preparation used SMART-Seq v4 Ultra Low Input for the low-cell-number fractions.

In its sample, this clonotype was seen a few times. Its specificity is unknown. J gave up 8 bases and V 2 bases, and 11 bases lay outside the gene matches. The CDR3 has 16 amino acids. Germline V gene sequence: CDR1 MNHEY, CDR2 SVGAGI. Study-wide points: FACS-sorted repertoires might harbor abundant contaminating clonotypes from the bulk population. The booster response re-showed most primary clones: around 97% CD4, approximately 90% CD8.

In making TCR cDNA, 5'RACE template switching added a universal primer site and UMIs to it. TCRdb used MiXCR to reprocess the 5' RACE reads, holding one entry per CDR3 protein. This table has 510,000 or so distinct CDR3 sequences, roughly 19% appearing once. Sequences were derived from PBMCs, sampled 15 days after the yellow fever booster vaccination. The V gene is TRBV6-5, the J gene TRBJ1-4; 7 bases are shared with TRBD1. The TCR originated in a young man who received the YFV17D yellow fever vaccine. The DNA for the CDR3 is TGTGCCAGCAGTTACAGAAAGACAGGGCCGGGAGAAAAACTGTTTTTT. Its translation: CASSYRKTGPGEKLFF.